What follows is one T cell receptor beta chain and its context. Its antigen is as yet unknown. Previously described methods and listed TCR primers were used for bulk TCR libraries. TCRdb reanalysed the PCR reads using MiXCR and keeps one entry per CDR3 protein. Of 250,000 to 350,000 distinct CDR3 sequences in the sample, over 20% were seen once. The source of the sample is a study of molecular identifiers for immune sequencing clone quantification. Broader study findings: Clones that had above 20 RNA copies took up over 99% of effector molecules but under 1% in naive cells.

The CDR3 covers 12 residues. Looked up from germline, CDR1 is SEHNR and CDR2 is FQNEAQ (reference sequence). Between the trimmed V and J ends, which lost 5 bases and 2 bases, there was a span of 7 bases. Sequencing libraries of naive CD8 cells derived from around 20,000 to 990,000 sorted cells with 10%, 30% or 50% RNA. Sorting captured naive CD8 T cells as CD8+CD4-CCR7+CD45RA+. This sequence was found in a human donor in good health. Some libraries in this study had Jurkat cell RNA spiked in. This rearrangement joins TRBV7-9 to TRBJ2-7; D is possibly TRBD2 (5 bases). What was sequenced was naive CD8+ T cells from blood, with Jurkat cell RNA spiked in. Subset of the sample: FACS-sorted CD8+CD4-CCR7+CD45RA+ naive T cells. The CDR3 region is CASSVGAYEQYF. The CDR3 nucleotides are TGTGCCAGCAGCGTCGGGGCCTACGAGCAGTACTTC.